This is a list of T cell receptor beta chains from one sample in a study of cytotoxic CD8 clonotypes in ibrutinib-treated CLL. Some clones are missing from TCRdb's copy, which holds only in-frame ones; the method was immunoSEQ multiplex PCR. Of thousands of clones detected, roughly 71% appear once; the ten largest clones hold approximately 26%. The sequenced sample was PBMCs, obtained before ibrutinib treatment. The receptors derive from a human donor with chronic lymphocytic leukemia. Both conserved end residues are part of each CDR3. A D gene is named only where the DNA matches it firmly. Clone sizes are given selectively: once, few, many, or a class where the clone is expanded.

>TRBJ1-1|TRBD1|NA|TRBV19
CASSRVGGTGSGSTEAFF
TGTGCCAGTAGTCGCGTTGGGGGGACAGGGTCTGGTTCCACTGAAGCTTTCTTT
>TRBJ1-3|NA|NA|TRBV6-1
CASREHGYTIYF
TGTGCCAGCAGAGAGCACGGGTACACCATATATTTT
>TRBJ2-3|NA|NA|TRBV5-5
CASSPAGGNTDTQYF
TGTGCCAGCAGCCCCGCAGGGGGGAACACAGATACGCAGTATTTT
>TRBJ1-4|NA|NA|TRBV13
CASSPAGRMGEKLFF
TGTGCCAGCAGCCCAGCGGGCCGAATGGGGGAAAAACTGTTTTTT
>TRBJ1-4|NA|NA|TRBV15
CATSRDNSRIGTKLFF
TGTGCCACCAGCAGAGATAATTCGCGGATTGGAACAAAACTGTTTTTT
>TRBJ2-7|TRBD2|few|TRBV7-8
CASSRRRAGGGEQYF
TGTGCCAGCAGCCGGCGGAGGGCGGGAGGGGGCGAGCAGTACTTC
>TRBJ1-5|NA|NA|TRBV6-6
CASRSSGGHQPQHF
TGTGCCAGCAGGTCTTCAGGAGGCCATCAGCCCCAGCATTTT
>TRBJ2-3|NA|NA|TRBV6-1
CASSDRTVSTDTQYF
TGTGCCAGCAGTGACAGGACGGTTAGCACAGATACGCAGTATTTT
>TRBJ2-7|NA|NA|TRBV30
CAWSLFGTLIDEQYF
TGTGCCTGGAGTCTCTTTGGGACATTGATCGACGAGCAGTACTTC
>TRBJ2-3|NA|few|TRBV11-2
CASSSILGVDTQYF
TGTGCCAGCAGCTCAATACTGGGGGTAGATACGCAGTATTTT
>TRBJ2-1|NA|NA|TRBV5-1
CASSLDTTEQFF
TGCGCCAGCAGCTTGGACACCACCGAGCAGTTCTTC
>TRBJ1-5|NA|NA|TRBV19
CASRGGRARFYSNQPQHF
TGTGCCAGTCGGGGCGGCAGGGCGAGATTTTATAGCAATCAGCCCCAGCATTTT
>TRBJ1-1|NA|NA|TRBV7-9
CASSREMNTEAFF
TGTGCCAGCAGCCGAGAGATGAACACTGAAGCTTTCTTT
>TRBJ1-2|NA|NA|TRBV4-1
CASSTRDRGYGYTF
TGCGCCAGCAGCACCCGGGACCGGGGGTACGGCTACACCTTC
>TRBJ2-4|NA|NA|TRBV7-9
CASSEGTNGRYF
TGTGCCAGCAGCGAAGGCACAAACGGCAGGTACTTC
>TRBJ1-5|NA|NA|TRBV19
CASSIPVYSNQPQHF
TGTGCCAGTAGTATTCCGGTTTATAGCAATCAGCCCCAGCATTTT
>TRBJ2-7|NA|NA|TRBV5-1
CASRTLEASEQYF
TGCGCCAGCAGAACACTAGAGGCCTCCGAGCAGTACTTC
>TRBJ1-2|TRBD1|NA|TRBV2
CASSEEGRGPDGYTF
TGTGCCAGCAGTGAAGAGGGCAGGGGGCCGGATGGCTACACCTTC
>TRBJ2-3|NA|NA|TRBV18
CASSPGLGVTDTQYF
TGTGCCAGCTCACCGGGCCTCGGAGTGACGGATACGCAGTATTTT
>TRBJ2-1|TRBD1|NA|TRBV5-4
CASTTLGTGIGNEQFF
TGTGCCAGCACCACTTTAGGGACAGGGATTGGTAATGAGCAGTTCTTC
>TRBJ1-5|NA|NA|TRBV5-5
CASSFAAADQPQHF
TGTGCCAGCAGCTTCGCGGCAGCCGATCAGCCCCAGCATTTT